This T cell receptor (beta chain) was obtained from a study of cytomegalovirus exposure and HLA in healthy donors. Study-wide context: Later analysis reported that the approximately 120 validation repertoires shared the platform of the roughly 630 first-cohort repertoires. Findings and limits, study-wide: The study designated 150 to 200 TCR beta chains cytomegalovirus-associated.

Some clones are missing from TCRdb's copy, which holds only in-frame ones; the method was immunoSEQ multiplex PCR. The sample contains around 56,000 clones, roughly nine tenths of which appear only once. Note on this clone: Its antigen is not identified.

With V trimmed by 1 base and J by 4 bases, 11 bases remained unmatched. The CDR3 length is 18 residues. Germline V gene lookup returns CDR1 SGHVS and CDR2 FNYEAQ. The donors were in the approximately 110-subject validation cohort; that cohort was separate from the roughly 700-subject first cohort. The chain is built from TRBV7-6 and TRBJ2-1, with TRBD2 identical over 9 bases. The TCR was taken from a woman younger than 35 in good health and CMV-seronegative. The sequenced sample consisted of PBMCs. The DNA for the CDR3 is TGTGCCAGCAGCTTAGTGGGCCGACTAGCGGTCGGGTACAATGAGCAGTTCTTC. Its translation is CASSLVGRLAVGYNEQFF. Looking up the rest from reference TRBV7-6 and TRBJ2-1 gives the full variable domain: GAGVSQSPRYKVTKRGQDVALRCDPISGHVSLYWYRQALGQGPEFLTYFNYEAQQDKSGLPNDRFSAERPEGSISTLTIQRTEQRDSAMYRCASSLVGRLAVGYNEQFFGPGTRLTVL.